This T cell receptor (beta chain) appears in the sequencing data of a study of T cell responses to AZD1222 COVID-19 vaccine. Produced via immunoSEQ multiplex PCR; TCRdb's table is partial and in-frame only. The table includes about 94,000 clones, 85% detected once. Second-dose schedules of about 4 or about 12 weeks were combined. This CDR3 comprises 14 residues. V was shortened by 1 base and J by 5 bases, with 11 bases between the two germline ends. Germline CDR1 is MDHEN and CDR2 is SYDVKM. This sequence was found in an adult who received the AZD1222 COVID-19 vaccine. The source was peripheral blood, collected 28 days after the second AZD1222 dose. The chain has TRBV28 and TRBJ1-2; tentative D call: TRBD1 (6 bases). The chain's CDR3 is CASSLSPGVYGYTF. The CDR3 DNA is TGTGCCAGCAGTTTATCCCCAGGGGTTTATGGCTACACCTTC.